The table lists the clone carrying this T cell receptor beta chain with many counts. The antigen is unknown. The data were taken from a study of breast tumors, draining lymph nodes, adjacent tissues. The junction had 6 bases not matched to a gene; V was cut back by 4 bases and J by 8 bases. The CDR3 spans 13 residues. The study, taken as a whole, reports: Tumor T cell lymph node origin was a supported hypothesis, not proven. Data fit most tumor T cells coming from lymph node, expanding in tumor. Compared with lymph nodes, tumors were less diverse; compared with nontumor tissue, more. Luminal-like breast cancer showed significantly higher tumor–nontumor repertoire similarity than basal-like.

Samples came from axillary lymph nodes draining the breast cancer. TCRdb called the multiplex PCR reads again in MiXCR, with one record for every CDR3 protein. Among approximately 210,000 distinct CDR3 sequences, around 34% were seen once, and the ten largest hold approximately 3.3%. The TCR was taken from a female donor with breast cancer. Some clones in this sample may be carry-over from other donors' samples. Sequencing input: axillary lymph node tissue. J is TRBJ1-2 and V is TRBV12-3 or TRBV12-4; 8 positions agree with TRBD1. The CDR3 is CASSSDRGRGYTF. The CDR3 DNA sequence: TGTGCCAGCAGTTCCGACAGGGGAAGGGGCTACACCTTC.